Listed below are T cell receptor beta chains from one sample, sequenced in a study of beta chain features in type 1 diabetes. Method: immunoSEQ multiplex PCR; TCRdb's copy keeps in-frame clones and lacks some. The repertoire has around 650,000 clones, around 12% of them found once; the top ten carry more than 0.095%. Material for sequencing was naive CD4+ T cells from blood. The receptors originated from a man younger than 40 with type 1 diabetes. CDR3s include the opening cysteine and the closing phenylalanine or tryptophan. A D gene is named only where the DNA matches it firmly. The size entry is marked missing in some rows and otherwise reads once, few, many or a size class.

TRBJ2-3,TRBV28,NA,NA,CASRTPLFGTDTQYF,TGTGCCAGCCGGACACCGCTTTTTGGCACAGATACGCAGTATTTT
TRBJ1-1,TRBV7-9,NA,few,CASSVTPDTEAFF,TGTGCCAGCAGTGTAACCCCAGACACTGAAGCTTTCTTT
TRBJ1-2,TRBV7-9,TRBD1,NA,CASSLAMNRGYGYTF,TGTGCCAGCAGCTTGGCCATGAACAGGGGCTATGGCTACACCTTC
TRBJ2-1,TRBV28,NA,NA,CASSLQNNEQFF,TGTGCCAGCAGTTTACAAAACAATGAGCAGTTCTTC
TRBJ1-4,TRBV28,TRBD1,NA,CASSDRTGMEKLFF,TGTGCCAGCAGTGACCGGACAGGGATGGAAAAACTGTTTTTT
TRBJ2-6,TRBV18,NA,NA,CASSPPVLGSGANVLTF,TGTGCCAGCTCACCACCGGTATTGGGCTCTGGGGCCAACGTCCTGACTTTC
TRBJ1-1,TRBV5-1,NA,NA,CASSWGTEGNTEAFF,TGCGCCAGCAGCTGGGGGACGGAAGGGAACACTGAAGCTTTCTTT
TRBJ1-4,TRBV7-2,NA,NA,CASTLVNEKLFF,TGTGCCAGCACCCTGGTGAATGAAAAACTGTTTTTT
TRBJ2-7,TRBV29-1,NA,few,CSVKGAYEQYF,TGCAGCGTTAAGGGAGCCTACGAGCAGTACTTC
TRBJ2-2,TRBV30,NA,few,CAWSVNSYTGELFF,TGTGCCTGGAGTGTAAACAGTTACACCGGGGAGCTGTTTTTT
TRBJ2-5,TRBV7-9,NA,NA,CASSQRSGETQYF,TGTGCCAGCAGCCAACGGTCGGGAGAGACCCAGTACTTC
TRBJ1-2,TRBV11-1,TRBD1,NA,CASSSGQGNYGYTF,TGTGCCAGCAGCTCCGGACAGGGCAACTATGGCTACACCTTC
TRBJ2-1,TRBV6-1,NA,NA,CASSVLGGSSYNEQFF,TGTGCCAGCAGTGTCTTAGGGGGTAGCTCCTACAATGAGCAGTTCTTC
TRBJ2-3,TRBV9,NA,NA,CASSVGPSTDTQYF,TGTGCCAGCAGCGTAGGCCCTAGCACAGATACGCAGTATTTT
TRBJ2-4,TRBV6-5,NA,NA,CASSYFPDRIQYF,TGTGCCAGCAGTTACTTCCCGGACCGCATTCAGTACTTC
TRBJ2-7,TRBV4-2,TRBD1,few,CASSRGQGAYEQYF,TGTGCCAGCTCCCGGGGACAGGGGGCCTACGAGCAGTACTTC
TRBJ1-5,TRBV7-9,NA,NA,CASSLGQDNQPQHF,TGTGCCAGCAGCTTGGGGCAGGATAATCAGCCCCAGCATTTT
TRBJ1-2,TRBV21-1,NA,NA,CASSIGTAFPFYGYTF,TGTGCCAGCAGCATTGGGACAGCCTTCCCTTTCTATGGCTACACCTTC
TRBJ2-1,TRBV7-2,TRBD2,NA,CASSQRLAGALNEQFF,TGTGCCAGCAGCCAGCGGCTAGCGGGGGCCCTGAATGAGCAGTTCTTC
TRBJ1-6,TRBV6-4,NA,few,CASSEEIASPLHF,TGTGCCAGCAGTGAAGAGATCGCTTCACCCCTCCACTTT